The present TCR beta chain was sequenced within a study of blood T cells in healthy people across ages. Across the study: Roughly one uniquely barcoded beta molecule per two T cells was captured.

Per germline, CDR1 SQVTM and CDR2 ANQGSEA. The CDR3 consists of 14 residues. V trimming: 4 bases; J trimming: 2 bases; junction bases outside the gene matches: 3. Then a second PCR, running roughly 7 to 11 cycles, was carried out with a sample-barcoded 5' primer and a J-beta primer mix. TCRdb called the 5' RACE reads again in MiXCR, with one record for every CDR3 protein. In the table there are roughly 1,300,000 distinct CDR3 sequences, around 59% of which are singletons. The source of this sequence is a man aged 18 to 30 in good health. The V gene is TRBV29-1, the J gene TRBJ2-5; 11 bases agree with TRBD2. The specimen sequenced was blood. The CDR3 spells CSVGGLAVQETQYF. In nucleotides, the CDR3 is TGCAGCGTTGGGGGACTAGCGGTTCAAGAGACCCAGTACTTC.